A selection of T cell receptor beta chains follows, all from one sample in a study of HIV-infected patients and healthy controls. TCRdb recomputed calls from the 5' RACE reads with MiXCR, one row per CDR3 protein. The sample contains around 18,000 distinct CDR3 sequences, about a sixth of which appear only once. Sequences were obtained from CD8+ T cells from blood. The source is a human donor in good health. The CDR3 runs from the conserved cysteine through the conserved F or W. A D gene is named only where the DNA matches it firmly. Expanded clones are given a class, and other clones once, few, many or no size at all.

TRBJ2-1 many TRBV7-3 NA CASSRLPNAYNEQFF TGTGCCAGCAGCCGGTTGCCAAACGCGTACAATGAGCAGTTCTTC
TRBJ2-1 few TRBV5-6 TRBD2 CASSLGLAGASAYNEQFF TGTGCCAGCAGCTTGGGGCTAGCGGGGGCCTCAGCGTACAATGAGCAGTTCTTC
TRBJ2-1 many TRBV10-3 TRBD2 CAISALAGSYNEQFF TGTGCCATCAGTGCCCTAGCGGGATCCTACAATGAGCAGTTCTTC
TRBJ2-3 many TRBV7-3 NA CASSPWITDTQYF TGTGCCAGCAGCCCCTGGATCACAGATACGCAGTATTTT
TRBJ2-3 medium-sized TRBV6-2/TRBV6-3 NA CATRDSDRITDTQYF TGTGCCACCAGAGATTCCGACAGAATCACAGATACGCAGTATTTT
TRBJ1-1 many TRBV5-4 NA CASSLGVRTLSPNFEAFF TGTGCCAGCAGCTTGGGAGTAAGAACGTTGAGCCCCAATTTTGAAGCTTTCTTT
TRBJ1-1 NA TRBV19 TRBD1 CASRAGQGNTEAFF TGTGCCAGTAGAGCAGGACAGGGAAACACTGAAGCTTTCTTT
TRBJ2-2 few TRBV2 NA CASCFVSGTGELFF TGTGCCAGCTGTTTCGTCTCCGGCACCGGGGAGCTGTTTTTT
TRBJ2-3 many TRBV19 NA CASSIDREFDTDTQYF TGTGCCAGTAGTATAGACAGGGAATTTGACACAGATACGCAGTATTTT
TRBJ2-6 NA TRBV9 NA CASSDGRSGANVLTF TGTGCCAGCAGCGACGGTCGCTCTGGGGCCAACGTCCTGACTTTC
TRBJ1-5 many TRBV12-3/TRBV12-4 NA CAAGGMGNQPQHF TGTGCCGCCGGAGGGATGGGCAATCAGCCCCAGCATTTT
TRBJ2-5 few TRBV5-4 NA CASSPGWGVNQETQYF TGTGCCAGCAGCCCAGGGTGGGGGGTGAACCAAGAGACCCAGTACTTC
TRBJ2-7 many TRBV4-2 NA CASSPAGTGRYEQYF TGTGCCAGCAGCCCAGCCGGGACTGGTCGATACGAGCAGTACTTC
TRBJ2-1 few TRBV12-3/TRBV12-4 TRBD2 CASSFLAGSSYNEQFF TGTGCCAGCAGTTTCTTAGCGGGGAGCTCCTACAATGAGCAGTTCTTC
TRBJ2-7 many TRBV7-9 NA CASSFGQTEQYF TGTGCCAGCAGCTTTGGACAGACCGAGCAGTACTTC
TRBJ2-1 medium-sized TRBV4-3 TRBD2 CASSQDVGLAGTFRYEQFF TGCGCCAGCAGCCAAGATGTAGGGCTAGCGGGGACGTTTAGGTATGAGCAGTTCTTC
TRBJ2-7 NA TRBV4-2 NA CASSHADAGAYEQYF TGTGCCAGCAGCCATGCCGACGCGGGCGCCTACGAGCAGTACTTC
TRBJ2-3 NA TRBV27 NA CASSWRTFATGTDTQYF TGTGCCAGCAGTTGGCGGACATTTGCGACGGGCACAGATACGCAGTATTTT
TRBJ2-7 many TRBV12-3/TRBV12-4 NA CASSLTYQWYEQYF TGTGCCAGCAGTTTAACCTACCAATGGTACGAGCAGTACTTC
TRBJ2-1 medium-sized TRBV20-1 TRBD2 CSAIGLADYNEQFF TGCAGTGCTATAGGGCTAGCGGACTACAATGAGCAGTTCTTC
TRBJ2-1 many TRBV7-9 NA CASSPSGNANYNEQFF TGTGCCAGCAGCCCATCGGGTAACGCTAACTACAATGAGCAGTTCTTC
TRBJ2-1 few TRBV29-1 NA CSVEDTGYNEQFF TGCAGCGTTGAAGATACAGGGTACAATGAGCAGTTCTTC
TRBJ1-1 once TRBV20-1 TRBD1 CSAIRPGQGVPVNTEAFF TGCAGTGCTATTCGACCGGGACAGGGGGTCCCCGTTAACACTGAAGCTTTCTTT
TRBJ2-2 NA TRBV28 NA CASSLLAGNTGELFF TGTGCCAGCAGTTTATTGGCGGGAAACACCGGGGAGCTGTTTTTT
TRBJ1-1 NA TRBV7-3 NA CASSLPGATEAFF TGTGCCAGCAGCTTACCAGGGGCAACTGAAGCTTTCTTT
TRBJ1-1 many TRBV10-3 NA CAISEWGGGQAFF TGTGCCATCAGTGAGTGGGGAGGGGGGCAAGCTTTCTTT
TRBJ2-1 many TRBV29-1 TRBD2 CSVDGTTNEQFF TGCAGCGTTGACGGGACTACCAATGAGCAGTTCTTC
TRBJ1-1 many TRBV5-6 NA CASSLSPSLSTEAFF TGTGCCAGCAGCTTGTCTCCCAGCCTAAGTACTGAAGCTTTCTTT